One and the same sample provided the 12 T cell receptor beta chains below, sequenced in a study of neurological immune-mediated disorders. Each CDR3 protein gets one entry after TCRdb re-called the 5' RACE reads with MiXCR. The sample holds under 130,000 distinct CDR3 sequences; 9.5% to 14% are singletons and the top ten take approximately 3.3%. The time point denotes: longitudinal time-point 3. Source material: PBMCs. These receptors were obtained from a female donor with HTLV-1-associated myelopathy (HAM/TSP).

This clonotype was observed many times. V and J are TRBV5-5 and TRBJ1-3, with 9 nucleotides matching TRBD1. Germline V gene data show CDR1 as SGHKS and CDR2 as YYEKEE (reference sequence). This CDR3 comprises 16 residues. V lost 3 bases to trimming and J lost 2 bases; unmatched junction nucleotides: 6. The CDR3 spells CASSYVGTGTGNTIYF. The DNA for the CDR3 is TGTGCCAGCAGCTATGTCGGGACAGGGACTGGAAACACCATATATTTT.

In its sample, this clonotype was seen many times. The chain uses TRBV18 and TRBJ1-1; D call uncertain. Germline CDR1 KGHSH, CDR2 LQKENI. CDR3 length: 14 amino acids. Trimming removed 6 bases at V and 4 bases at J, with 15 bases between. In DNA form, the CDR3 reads TGTGCCAGCTCTCGGTTGCGGGAGGCCACTGAAGCTTTCTTT. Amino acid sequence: CASSRLREATEAFF.

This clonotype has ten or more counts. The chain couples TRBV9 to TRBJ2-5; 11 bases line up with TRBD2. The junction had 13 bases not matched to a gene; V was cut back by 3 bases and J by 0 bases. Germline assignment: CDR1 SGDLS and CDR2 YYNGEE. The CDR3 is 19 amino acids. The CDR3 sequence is CASSATSGGTGRYQETQYF. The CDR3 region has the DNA TGTGCCAGCAGCGCTACTAGCGGGGGCACGGGTCGGTACCAAGAGACCCAGTACTTC.

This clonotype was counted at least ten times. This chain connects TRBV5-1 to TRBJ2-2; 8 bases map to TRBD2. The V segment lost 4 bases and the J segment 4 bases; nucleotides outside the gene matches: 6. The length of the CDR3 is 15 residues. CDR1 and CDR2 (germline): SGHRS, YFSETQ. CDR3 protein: CASSTRLATTGELFF. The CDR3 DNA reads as TGCGCCAGCAGCACACGACTAGCGACCACCGGGGAGCTGTTTTTT.

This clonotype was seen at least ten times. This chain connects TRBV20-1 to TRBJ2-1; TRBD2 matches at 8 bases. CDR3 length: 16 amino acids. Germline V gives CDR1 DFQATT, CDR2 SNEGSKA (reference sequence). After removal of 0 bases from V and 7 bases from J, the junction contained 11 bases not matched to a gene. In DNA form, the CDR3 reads TGCAGTGCTAGAGATTCCGGGACTAGAGCGCAGAATGAGCAGTTCTTC. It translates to CSARDSGTRAQNEQFF.

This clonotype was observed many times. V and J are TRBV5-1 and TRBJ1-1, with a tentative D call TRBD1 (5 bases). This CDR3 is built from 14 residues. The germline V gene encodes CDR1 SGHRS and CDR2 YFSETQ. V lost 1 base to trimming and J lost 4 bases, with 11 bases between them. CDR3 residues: CASSLIQGLTEAFF. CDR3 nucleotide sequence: TGCGCCAGCAGCTTGATTCAGGGACTCACTGAAGCTTTCTTT.

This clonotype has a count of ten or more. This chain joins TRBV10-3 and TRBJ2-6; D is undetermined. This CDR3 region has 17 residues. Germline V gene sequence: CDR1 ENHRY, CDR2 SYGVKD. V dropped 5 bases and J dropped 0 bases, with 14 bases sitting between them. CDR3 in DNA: TGTGCCATCAGTTCGACGAGAGATAGCTCTGGGGCCAACGTCCTGACTTTC. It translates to CAISSTRDSSGANVLTF.

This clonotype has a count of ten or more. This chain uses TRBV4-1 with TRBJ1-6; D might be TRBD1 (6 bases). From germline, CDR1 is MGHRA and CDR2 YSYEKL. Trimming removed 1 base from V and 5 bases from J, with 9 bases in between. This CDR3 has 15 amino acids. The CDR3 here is CASSQGQANNSPLHF. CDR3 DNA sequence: TGCGCCAGCAGCCAAGGACAGGCAAATAATTCACCCCTCCACTTT.

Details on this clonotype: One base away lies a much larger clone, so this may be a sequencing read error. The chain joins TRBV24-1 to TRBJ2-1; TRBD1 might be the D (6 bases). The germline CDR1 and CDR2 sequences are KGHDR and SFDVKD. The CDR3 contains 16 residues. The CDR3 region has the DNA TGTGCCACCAGTGATCCGACACAGGGTTCCTACGATGAGCAGTTCTTC. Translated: CATSDPTQGSYDEQFF.

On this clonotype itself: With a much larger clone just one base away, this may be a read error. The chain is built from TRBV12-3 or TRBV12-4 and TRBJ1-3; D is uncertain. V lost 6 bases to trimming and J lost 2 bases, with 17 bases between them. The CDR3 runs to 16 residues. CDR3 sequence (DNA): TGTGCCAGCAGAACCACATCATGGAAGCCTGGAAACACCATATATTTT. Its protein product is CASRTTSWKPGNTIYF.

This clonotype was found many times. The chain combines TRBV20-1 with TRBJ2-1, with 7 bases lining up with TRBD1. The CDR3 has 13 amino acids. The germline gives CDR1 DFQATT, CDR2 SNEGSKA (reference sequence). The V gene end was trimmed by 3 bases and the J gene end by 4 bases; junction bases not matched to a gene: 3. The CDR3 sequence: CSARTGLYNEQFF. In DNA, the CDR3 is TGCAGTGCTAGGACAGGGTTGTACAATGAGCAGTTCTTC.

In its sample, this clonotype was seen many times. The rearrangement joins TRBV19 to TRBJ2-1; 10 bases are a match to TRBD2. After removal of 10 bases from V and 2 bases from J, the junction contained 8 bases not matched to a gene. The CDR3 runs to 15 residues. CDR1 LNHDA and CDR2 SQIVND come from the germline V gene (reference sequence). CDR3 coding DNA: TGTGCCACATCTTCTAGCGGGGGTACCTACAATGAGCAGTTCTTC. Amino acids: CATSSSGGTYNEQFF.